The present entry profiles one T cell receptor beta chain with its context. The antigen is undetermined. Mismatch with germline at one junction end may stem from a read error. The CDR3 is 14 amino acids. The germline CDR1 and CDR2 sequences are SSHAT and FNYEAQ (reference sequence). PCR used 60 Vbeta primers and 13 Jbeta primers. The assay was immunoSEQ multiplex PCR, and TCRdb's table has in-frame clones only and misses some. The repertoire holds 140,000 to 150,000 clones, with roughly 80% as singletons. This sample is part of a study of cytomegalovirus exposure and HLA in healthy donors. Regarding the study as a whole: In a later analysis, CMV-associated beta chains were mostly HLA-associated, it appeared. The likely origin of a cluster of highly shared sequence variants was a sequencing artifact.

This sequence was found in a male donor in good health and CMV-seronegative. V is TRBV7-7 and J is TRBJ1-6, with D possibly TRBD1 on 6 matching bases. Material for sequencing was PBMCs. For the CDR3, the DNA is TGTGCTAGCAGCTTAGCAGGGGATAATTCACCCCTCCACTTT. Translating gives CASSLAGDNSPLHF.